These 30 T cell receptor beta chains came from one sample sequenced in a study of T cell responses to AZD1222 COVID-19 vaccine. Data came from immunoSEQ multiplex PCR; TCRdb stores just in-frame clones and leaves some out. This table holds roughly 120,000 clones, about 91% found once. The sample was peripheral blood, taken on day 0 of AZD1222 vaccination. The origin of the receptors is an adult in good health.

The V gene is TRBV14, the J gene TRBJ1-6; the D is unclear. CDR1 and CDR2 from the germline V gene are SGHDN and FVKESK. V was cut by 3 bases and J by 4 bases, with 1 base left in between. CDR3 length: 12 residues. CDR3: CASSHYNSPLHF. CDR3 DNA sequence: TGTGCCAGCAGCCATTATAATTCACCCCTCCACTTT.

The chain couples TRBV29-1 to TRBJ2-2, with D possibly being TRBD2 (6 bases). Germline-derived CDR1 and CDR2 are SQVTM and ANQGSEA. Trimming shortened V by 4 bases and J by 0 bases, and 6 bases separated the two germline ends. This CDR3 spans 13 amino acids. The CDR3 bases are TGCAGCGTTGCGGGGGCGAACACCGGGGAGCTGTTTTTT. Translating it yields CSVAGANTGELFF.

This clone was seen only once. The chain recombines TRBV9 with TRBJ2-3; 11 positions agree with TRBD2. Trimming took 3 bases from V and 5 from J; bases not matched to a gene: 23. This CDR3 has 21 amino acids. Germline-derived CDR1 and CDR2 are SGDLS and YYNGEE. As DNA, the CDR3 is TGTGCCAGCAGCGGGTACTTTACAGCTAGCGGGGGGTCCGGTTGGGAAGATACGCAGTATTTT. The encoded protein is CASSGYFTASGGSGWEDTQYF.

This clone was seen only once. The chain combines TRBV25-1 with TRBJ1-2; D might be TRBD1 (5 bases). V lost 3 bases and J lost 3, with 11 bases in between. CDR3 length: 14 amino acids. Germline assignment: CDR1 MGHDK and CDR2 SYGVNS. The CDR3 loop is CASSDQGRDYGYTF. Written as DNA, the CDR3 is TGTGCCAGCAGTGACCAGGGCAGGGACTATGGCTACACCTTC.

The V gene is TRBV4-1, the J gene TRBJ1-4; 7 bases match TRBD1. Germline V gene sequence: CDR1 MGHRA, CDR2 YSYEKL. This CDR3 is built from 14 residues. The junction had 2 bases not matched to a gene; V was cut back by 1 base and J by 6 bases. CDR3 nucleotide sequence: TGCGCCAGCAGCCAAGGGACAGGAGATGAAAAACTGTTTTTT. Residues: CASSQGTGDEKLFF.

The J gene is TRBJ1-6, the V gene TRBV18, with 10 positions matching TRBD1. V was pared by 3 bases and J by 9 bases, with 8 bases of the junction left unmatched. This CDR3 contains 16 residues. The V gene's germline CDR1 is KGHSH and CDR2 LQKENI. The DNA for the CDR3 is TGTGCCAGCTCACCTCCGTCCCGGGACAGGGGTTCACCCCTCCACTTT. Its protein product is CASSPPSRDRGSPLHF.

The rearrangement links TRBV4-1 to TRBJ2-7; 11 bases align to TRBD1. CDR1 MGHRA and CDR2 YSYEKL come from the germline V gene. Losses at the gene ends were 0 bases for V and 6 bases for J; bases not matched to a gene: 10. CDR3 length: 17 amino acids. DNA of the CDR3: TGCGCCAGCAGCCAAGATAGTAAAGGGACAGGGGGAAGCGAGCAGTACTTC. Translation gives CASSQDSKGTGGSEQYF.

The V and J genes are TRBV2 and TRBJ1-1; 12 bases fit TRBD1. Germline loops: CDR1 SNHLY, CDR2 FYNNEI. Trimming took 2 bases from V and 1 from J; bases not matched to a gene: 2. This CDR3 has 16 amino acids. CDR3 loop: CASSEWDRGPNTEAFF. The CDR3 DNA reads as TGTGCCAGCAGTGAATGGGACAGGGGGCCGAACACTGAAGCTTTCTTT.

The chain carries TRBV19 and TRBJ2-7; D perhaps matches TRBD2 (7 bases). Germline V gene sequence: CDR1 LNHDA, CDR2 SQIVND (reference sequence). The CDR3 runs to 12 residues. Trimming shortened V by 5 bases and J by 4 bases, and 9 bases separated the two germline ends. As DNA, the CDR3 is TGTGCCAGTAGTCGGGGGGCTTACGAGCAGTACTTC. It yields the protein CASSRGAYEQYF.

This clone was found a few times. V usage is TRBV6-2 or TRBV6-3 and J usage is TRBJ2-2; D gene unclear. Germline V CDR1 and CDR2: MNHEY, SVGEGT. This CDR3 is built from 14 residues. Trimming took 0 bases from V and 1 from J, leaving 3 bases between them. The CDR3 is CASSYSRNTGELFF. The CDR3 DNA follows: TGTGCCAGCAGTTACTCAAGGAACACCGGGGAGCTGTTTTTT.

The gene calls are TRBV15 and TRBJ1-2; D is ambiguous. The V gene's germline CDR1 is LNHNV and CDR2 YYDKDF (reference sequence). V dropped 0 bases and J dropped 4 bases, with 3 bases sitting between them. The CDR3 is 12 residues long. The CDR3 region is CATSRDIYGYTF. CDR3 DNA sequence: TGTGCCACCAGCAGAGATATCTATGGCTACACCTTC.

The gene calls are TRBV19 and TRBJ1-1, with 7 bases fitting TRBD1. Germline V CDR1 and CDR2: LNHDA, SQIVND (reference sequence). CDR3 length: 16 amino acids. V lost 3 bases and J lost 0; bases outside the gene matches: 7. The CDR3 sequence is CASSIFAGTVNTEAFF. CDR3 coding DNA: TGTGCCAGTAGTATCTTCGCCGGGACAGTGAACACTGAAGCTTTCTTT.

This rearrangement joins TRBV15 to TRBJ1-1; D uncertain. Germline V gene lookup returns CDR1 LNHNV and CDR2 YYDKDF (reference sequence). V lost 3 bases, J lost 9 bases, and 14 bases lay in between. CDR3 length: 13 amino acids. The CDR3: CATSSDGILQAFF. The CDR3 DNA sequence: TGTGCCACCAGCAGCGACGGGATCCTACAAGCTTTCTTT.

This chain uses TRBV3-1 (or the pseudogene TRBV3-2) with TRBJ1-2; the D is unclear. Trimming took off 0 bases at V and 8 bases at J, with 13 bases between the two ends. Germline CDR1 LGHDT, CDR2 YNNKEL (reference sequence). This CDR3 is built from 14 residues. The CDR3 protein is CASSQETGGSGYTF. In DNA form, the CDR3 reads TGTGCCAGCAGCCAAGAAACGGGTGGGAGCGGCTACACCTTC.

The gene calls are TRBV19 and TRBJ1-1; tentatively, D is TRBD1 (5 bases). The CDR3 contains 14 residues. Germline V gene data show CDR1 as LNHDA and CDR2 as SQIVND (reference sequence). Between the trimmed V and J ends, which lost 2 bases and 2 bases, there was a span of 9 bases. The CDR3 protein is CASSIMGLNTEAFF. The CDR3 DNA reads TGTGCCAGTAGTATAATGGGGCTCAACACTGAAGCTTTCTTT.

This chain connects TRBV24-1 to TRBJ2-2, with TRBD1 matching 7 bases. V trimming: 2 bases; J trimming: 4 bases; junction bases outside the gene matches: 6. The CDR3 has 16 residues. In germline, CDR1 is KGHDR, CDR2 SFDVKD. The CDR3 coding sequence is TGTGCCACCAGTGATTCCCGCAGGGGGTTCACCGGGGAGCTGTTTTTT. Translation: CATSDSRRGFTGELFF.

CDR3 sequence reads: CASSLELTYNSPLHF. CDR3 in DNA: TGCGCCAGCAGCTTGGAACTGACTTATAATTCACCCCTCCACTTT. The V gene is TRBV5-1, the J gene TRBJ1-6; D gene unclear. Germline V gives CDR1 SGHRS, CDR2 YFSETQ. V dropped 0 bases and J dropped 4 bases, with 8 bases sitting between them. The CDR3 has 15 amino acids.

The genes are TRBV2 and TRBJ2-3; the D is unclear. V was cut by 2 bases and J by 2 bases, with 8 bases left in between. The CDR3 runs to 14 residues. Germline V lookup: CDR1 SNHLY, CDR2 FYNNEI. In nucleotides, the CDR3 is TGTGCCAGCAGTGAATTGGCGATCACAGATACGCAGTATTTT. Protein sequence: CASSELAITDTQYF. The complete variable domain, with remaining parts taken from reference TRBV2 and TRBJ2-3, reads EPEVTQTPSHQVTQMGQEVILRCVPISNHLYFYWYRQILGQKVEFLVSFYNNEISEKSEIFDDQFSVERPDGSNFTLKIRSTKLEDSAMYFCASSELAITDTQYFGPGTRLTVL.

This chain joins TRBV24-1 and TRBJ1-2, with D perhaps matching TRBD1 (5 bases). The CDR3 loop spans 14 amino acids. Trimming removed 5 bases at V and 7 bases at J, with 16 bases between. Germline V gene lookup returns CDR1 KGHDR and CDR2 SFDVKD. The CDR3 loop reads CATSVTGLDSGYTF. The DNA for the CDR3 is TGTGCCACCAGTGTTACAGGACTCGACTCTGGCTACACCTTC.

The chain recombines TRBV19 with TRBJ1-5; D gene uncertain. Germline CDR1 is LNHDA and CDR2 is SQIVND (reference sequence). The CDR3 runs to 14 residues. The V end was cut by 2 bases, the J end by 3 bases, with 8 bases between. The CDR3 loop is CASSIRQNNQPQHF. In nucleotides, the CDR3 is TGTGCCAGTAGTATAAGGCAAAACAATCAGCCCCAGCATTTT.

The chain combines TRBV5-1 with TRBJ2-3, with D possibly being TRBD1 (5 bases). There are 14 residues in the CDR3. V lost 9 bases to trimming and J lost 1 base, with 15 bases between them. In germline, CDR1 is SGHRS, CDR2 YFSETQ. CDR3 in amino acids: CATSPQGGTDTQYF. For the CDR3, the DNA is TGCGCCACCTCGCCTCAGGGCGGCACAGATACGCAGTATTTT.

J is TRBJ1-4 and V is TRBV4-2; a possible D gene is TRBD1 (6 bases). V dropped 0 bases and J dropped 4 bases, with 12 bases sitting between them. There are 16 residues in the CDR3. The germline gives CDR1 LGHNA, CDR2 YNFKEQ. The CDR3 region is CASSQDRRGGNEKLFF. The CDR3 region has the DNA TGTGCCAGCAGCCAAGACCGCAGGGGAGGTAATGAAAAACTGTTTTTT.

This clone was detected a few times. This chain links TRBV12-3 or TRBV12-4 with TRBJ1-2; 8 bases match TRBD1. The CDR3 contains 13 residues. V gave up 7 bases and J gave up 7 bases; unmatched junction bases: 8. CDR3 amino acids: CASTPGQAGGYTF. DNA for the CDR3: TGTGCCAGCACCCCGGGACAGGCGGGTGGCTACACCTTC.

The chain has TRBV7-9 and TRBJ1-1; TRBD1 matches at 7 bases. CDR3 size: 14 residues. Germline V CDR1 and CDR2: SEHNR, FQNEAQ (reference sequence). V dropped 5 bases and J dropped 5; count of bases not matched to a gene: 8. The CDR3 nucleotides read TGTGCCAGCAGCCACGACAGGGATCGGACTGAAGCTTTCTTT. It yields the protein CASSHDRDRTEAFF. Combining the CDR3 with reference TRBV7-9 and TRBJ1-1 gives the whole variable domain DTGVSQNPRHKITKRGQNVTFRCDPISEHNRLYWYRQTLGQGPEFLTYFQNEAQLEKSRLLSDRFSAERPKGSFSTLEIQRTEQGDSAMYLCASSHDRDRTEAFFGQGTRLTVV.

V usage is TRBV29-1 and J usage is TRBJ2-3, with D maybe TRBD1 (6 bases). CDR3 length equals 11 residues. Germline V gene data show CDR1 as SQVTM and CDR2 as ANQGSEA. Trimming shortened V by 7 bases and J by 6 bases, and 11 bases separated the two germline ends. CDR3 in amino acids: CSGTGFDTQYF. The CDR3 nucleotides are TGCAGCGGCACAGGGTTTGATACGCAGTATTTT.

The chain has TRBV2 and TRBJ2-6; TRBD1 or TRBD2 may be the D gene (5 bases each). The CDR3 runs to 16 residues. Germline loops: CDR1 SNHLY, CDR2 FYNNEI. The ends were cut back, 6 bases at V and 0 bases at J, with 12 bases in the middle. This CDR3 reads CASRGTLSSGANVLTF. Here the CDR3 DNA reads TGTGCCAGCAGGGGGACGTTGAGCTCTGGGGCCAACGTCCTGACTTTC.

The chain couples TRBV6-2 or TRBV6-3 to TRBJ2-1, with no clear D. CDR1 and CDR2 from the germline V gene are MNHEY and SVGEGT. With 2 bases removed from V and 7 bases from J, the gap between germline ends came to 6 bases. The CDR3 covers 12 residues. The CDR3 sequence: CASSYDGNEQFF. The CDR3 DNA reads as TGTGCCAGCAGTTACGACGGGAATGAGCAGTTCTTC.

This clone was observed a few times. V gene TRBV2 combines with J gene TRBJ2-2, with D possibly matching TRBD1 (6 bases). The CDR3 spans 14 residues. The germline CDR1 and CDR2 sequences are SNHLY and FYNNEI. Between the trimmed V and J ends, which lost 8 bases and 0 bases, there was a span of 10 bases. The CDR3 DNA reads TGTGCCAGCGGAAAGGGGGCGAACACCGGGGAGCTGTTTTTT. This sequence encodes CASGKGANTGELFF.

The CDR3 sequence: CASSSLTTRSFGANVLTF. The CDR3 nucleotides are TGTGCCAGCTCCTCACTAACGACAAGGTCGTTTGGGGCCAACGTCCTGACTTTC. V usage is TRBV18 and J usage is TRBJ2-6, with D hard to call. CDR3 size: 18 residues. V gave up 6 bases and J gave up 3 bases, with 21 bases separating them. Germline lookup yields CDR1 KGHSH and CDR2 LQKENI.

This chain joins TRBV28 and TRBJ1-6, with D perhaps matching TRBD1 (5 bases). Germline V gives CDR1 MDHEN, CDR2 SYDVKM. Trimming took off 6 bases at V and 9 bases at J, with 15 bases between the two ends. The CDR3 runs 14 residues. The CDR3 DNA reads as TGTGCCAGCAGCCGGACGGGGGAGGCTTCACCCCTCCACTTT. As protein: CASSRTGEASPLHF.